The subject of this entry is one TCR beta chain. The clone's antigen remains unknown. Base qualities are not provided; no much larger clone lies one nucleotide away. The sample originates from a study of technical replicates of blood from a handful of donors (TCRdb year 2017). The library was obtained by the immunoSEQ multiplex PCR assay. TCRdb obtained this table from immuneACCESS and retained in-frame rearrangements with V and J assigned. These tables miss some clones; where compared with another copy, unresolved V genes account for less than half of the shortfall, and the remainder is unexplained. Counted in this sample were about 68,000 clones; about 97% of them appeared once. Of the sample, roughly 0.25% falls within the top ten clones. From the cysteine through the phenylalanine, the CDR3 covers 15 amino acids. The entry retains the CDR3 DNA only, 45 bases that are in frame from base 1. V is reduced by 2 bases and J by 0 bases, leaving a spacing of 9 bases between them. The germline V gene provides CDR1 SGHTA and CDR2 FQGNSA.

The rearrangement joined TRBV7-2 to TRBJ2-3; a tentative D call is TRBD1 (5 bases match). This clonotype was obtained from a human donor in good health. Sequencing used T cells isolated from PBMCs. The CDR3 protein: CASSLWQGSTDTQYF. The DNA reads TGTGCCAGCAGCTTATGGCAGGGCAGCACAGATACGCAGTATTTT.